These T cell receptor beta chains were read from a single sample in a study of CD8 T cells in ankylosing spondylitis. One entry per CDR3 protein, called by TCRdb with MiXCR from the 5' RACE reads. The data contain fewer than 250,000 distinct CDR3 sequences, approximately 10% of them singletons. Material: blood, either unsorted or a sorted T cell fraction (not recorded which). The receptors were gathered from a male donor with ankylosing spondylitis or in good health (not recorded which). Each CDR3 is given with its conserved first and last residue. The order of the fields is D gene, clone size, V gene, J gene, CDR3 protein, CDR3 DNA. The D gene is left open where the match is weak. Rows may omit the clone size; those that give it use once, few, many or a size class.

TRBD2	-	TRBV20-1	TRBJ2-7	CSARSPGGGYEQYF	TGCAGTGCTAGATCCCCGGGAGGGGGGTACGAGCAGTACTTC
TRBD1	many	TRBV3-1	TRBJ2-6	CASSPRQGRTGANVLTF	TGTGCCAGCAGCCCGAGACAGGGACGGACTGGGGCCAACGTCCTGACTTTC
-	many	TRBV12-3/TRBV12-4	TRBJ2-5	CASSLVGVETQYF	TGTGCCAGCAGTTTAGTAGGGGTAGAGACCCAGTACTTC
TRBD2	many	TRBV5-1	TRBJ2-7	CASSPLAGGVYEQYF	TGCGCCAGCAGCCCGCTAGCGGGGGGCGTCTACGAGCAGTACTTC
-	many	TRBV4-2	TRBJ2-1	CASSQDKGGNLQFF	TGTGCCAGCAGCCAAGATAAAGGCGGGAACCTCCAGTTCTTC
-	-	TRBV12-3/TRBV12-4	TRBJ2-5	CASSPDSYGETQYF	TGTGCCAGCAGTCCCGACTCCTACGGAGAGACCCAGTACTTC
-	-	TRBV2	TRBJ1-1	CASSEDVWRAFF	TGTGCCAGCAGTGAAGACGTTTGGCGTGCTTTCTTT
TRBD2	many	TRBV12-3/TRBV12-4	TRBJ2-1	CASSQIGTSGDYNEQFF	TGTGCCAGCAGTCAGATAGGGACTAGCGGAGACTACAATGAGCAGTTCTTC
-	many	TRBV5-1	TRBJ1-1	CASSSGTADTEAFF	TGCGCCAGCAGCTCAGGAACGGCAGACACTGAAGCTTTCTTT
TRBD1	-	TRBV30	TRBJ1-6	CAWSVDRGGYSPLHF	TGTGCCTGGAGTGTGGACAGGGGGGGGTATTCACCCCTCCACTTT
TRBD1	many	TRBV7-9	TRBJ1-4	CASSSGQARNEKLFF	TGTGCCAGCAGTTCTGGACAGGCTAGGAATGAAAAACTGTTTTTT
-	-	TRBV2	TRBJ2-1	CASSGGELAGNEQFF	TGTGCCAGCAGCGGAGGGGAACTAGCCGGCAATGAGCAGTTCTTC
TRBD1	many	TRBV12-3/TRBV12-4	TRBJ1-1	CASSLSPGQHEAFF	TGTGCCAGCAGTTTATCTCCGGGACAGCATGAAGCTTTCTTT
-	many	TRBV20-1	TRBJ1-4	CSARAGSAANEKLFF	TGCAGTGCTAGAGCGGGGTCAGCTGCTAATGAAAAACTGTTTTTT
-	many	TRBV5-1	TRBJ1-6	CASRSTELNSPLHF	TGCGCCAGCAGGTCGACAGAATTAAATTCACCCCTCCACTTT
-	many	TRBV5-1	TRBJ2-7	CASSLAGLGHEQYF	TGCGCCAGCAGCTTGGCCGGTCTGGGCCACGAGCAGTACTTC
TRBD2	-	TRBV12-3/TRBV12-4	TRBJ2-3	CASSFTSGGGDTQYF	TGTGCCAGCAGCTTTACTAGCGGGGGCGGAGATACGCAGTATTTT
TRBD1	-	TRBV29-1	TRBJ2-3	CSASRGRTDTQYF	TGCAGCGCCTCCAGGGGGCGGACAGATACGCAGTATTTT
TRBD1	many	TRBV20-1	TRBJ2-1	CSVDRGGPRQFF	TGCAGTGTGGACAGGGGGGGCCCTAGGCAGTTCTTC
-	few	TRBV12-3/TRBV12-4	TRBJ2-7	CASSFWSSNEQYF	TGTGCCAGCAGTTTTTGGAGCTCAAACGAGCAGTACTTC
TRBD1	many	TRBV20-1	TRBJ2-3	CSATASDRDPDTQYF	TGCAGTGCTACCGCCTCGGACAGGGACCCAGATACGCAGTATTTT
-	-	TRBV20-1	TRBJ1-1	CSARSPGGNTEAFF	TGCAGTGCTAGGTCGCCGGGGGGGAACACTGAAGCTTTCTTT